This TCR beta chain came from a study of control samples from healthy donors and cancer patients. The table came from immunoSEQ multiplex PCR; TCRdb's copy has only in-frame clones and leaves some out. The sample contains 40,000 to 45,000 clones, roughly 65% of which appear only once. The table lists this clone with a count of one. Germline CDR1 is MNHEY and CDR2 is SVGAGI. The V segment lost 10 bases and the J segment 0 bases; nucleotides outside the gene matches: 5. The CDR3 loop spans 14 amino acids. This TCR derives from a male donor with melanoma. The material sequenced was formalin-fixed, paraffin-embedded tissue. This chain links TRBV6-5 with TRBJ2-3; TRBD2 aligns across 9 bases. The CDR3: CATPSGDSTDTQYF. The DNA for the CDR3 is TGTGCCACACCTAGCGGGGATAGCACAGATACGCAGTATTTT.